This TCR beta chain was identified during a study of blood T cell repertoires in COVID-19. Study-level information: PBMCs, B-cell-depleted T cells, or T cells provided the cDNA or gDNA that made up the material.

The CDR3 has 13 residues. V was clipped by 1 base and J by 8 bases, with 10 bases between them. Germline values: CDR1 LGHNA, CDR2 YNFKEQ. Original processing methods: Reference gene primer amplification gave estimated nucleated cell counts. The assay was immunoSEQ multiplex PCR, and TCRdb's table has in-frame clones only and misses some. The V and J calls and the clone size are those of that table, but D and trimming were determined from the DNA. The sample consists of some 220,000 clones, 83% of them appearing once. The V and J genes are TRBV4-2 and TRBJ2-3, with TRBD1 as a possible D gene (6 bases). The sequencing input was peripheral blood. The TCR sequence derives from a woman in her twenties or thirties with COVID-19, enrolled during active disease. CDR3 loop: CASSQGGPGTQYF. In nucleotides, the CDR3 is TGTGCCAGCAGCCAAGGGGGGCCAGGTACGCAGTATTTT.